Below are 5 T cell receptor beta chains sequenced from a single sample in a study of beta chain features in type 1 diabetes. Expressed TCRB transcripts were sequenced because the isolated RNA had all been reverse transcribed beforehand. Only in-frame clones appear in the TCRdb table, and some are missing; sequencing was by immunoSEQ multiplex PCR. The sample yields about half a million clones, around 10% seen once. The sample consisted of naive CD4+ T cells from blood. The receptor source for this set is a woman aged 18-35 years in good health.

This chain's CDR3 is CASSGGRRNQPQHF. In DNA form, the CDR3 reads TGTGCCAGTAGTGGGGGACGGCGCAATCAGCCCCAGCATTTT. The V and J genes are TRBV19 and TRBJ1-5, with D perhaps TRBD1 (5 bases). V dropped 5 bases and J dropped 2 bases, with 10 bases sitting between them. The CDR3 runs to 14 residues. The germline gives CDR1 LNHDA, CDR2 SQIVND (reference sequence).

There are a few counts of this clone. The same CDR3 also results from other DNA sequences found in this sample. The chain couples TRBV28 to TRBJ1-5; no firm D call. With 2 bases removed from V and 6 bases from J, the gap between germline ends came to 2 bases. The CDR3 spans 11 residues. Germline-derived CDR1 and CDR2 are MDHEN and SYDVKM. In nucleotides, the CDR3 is TGTGCCAGCAGTTTACGTCAGCCCCAGCATTTT. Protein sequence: CASSLRQPQHF.

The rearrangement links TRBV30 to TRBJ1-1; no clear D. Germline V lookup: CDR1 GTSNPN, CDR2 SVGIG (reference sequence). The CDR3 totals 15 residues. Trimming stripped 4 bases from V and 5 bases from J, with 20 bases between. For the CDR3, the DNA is TGTGCCTGGATTGGAGTACGGGCTCTGGGTACTGAAGCTTTCTTT. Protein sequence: CAWIGVRALGTEAFF.

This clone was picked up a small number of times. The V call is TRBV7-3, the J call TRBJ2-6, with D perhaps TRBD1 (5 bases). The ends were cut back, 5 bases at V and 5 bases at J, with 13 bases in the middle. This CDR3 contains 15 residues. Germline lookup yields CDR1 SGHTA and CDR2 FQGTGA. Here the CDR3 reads CASSHKGSWANVLTF. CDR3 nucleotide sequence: TGTGCCAGCAGCCATAAGGGGTCCTGGGCCAACGTCCTGACTTTC.

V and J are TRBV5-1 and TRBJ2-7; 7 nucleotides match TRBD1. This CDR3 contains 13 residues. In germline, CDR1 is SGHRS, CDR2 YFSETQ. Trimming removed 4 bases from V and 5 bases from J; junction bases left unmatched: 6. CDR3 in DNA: TGCGCCAGCAGCCCCGGGGACAGAGACGAGCAGTACGTC. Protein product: CASSPGDRDEQYV.